The rows below give T cell receptor beta chains drawn from one sample of a study of vaccination and CD4 T cells after COVID-19. MiXCR, applied by TCRdb to the PCR reads, yields one record per CDR3 protein. The repertoire consists of over 20,000 distinct CDR3 sequences, with under 45% occurring once and the leading ten covering 15% to 20%. These receptors have no known antigen. Specimen: CD4+ T cells from blood, cultured in vitro, collected before SARS-CoV-2 vaccination. All receptors derive from a human donor who received a COVID-19 vaccine. Both conserved end residues are part of each CDR3. The D gene is left open where the match is weak. Size values are once, few and many counts, or a class for expanded clones, and some rows have none.

j_gene: TRBJ2-5; d_gene: TRBD2; abundance: .; v_gene: TRBV25-1; CDR3nt: TGTGCCAGCAGCCCTAGGACTAGCGGGGGGGGAAAGACCCAGTACTTC; CDR3aa: CASSPRTSGGGKTQYF
j_gene: TRBJ2-3; d_gene: .; abundance: .; v_gene: TRBV7-9; CDR3nt: TGTGCCAGCAGCGCAACACGGAGGGATACGCAGTATTTT; CDR3aa: CASSATRRDTQYF
j_gene: TRBJ1-2; d_gene: .; abundance: few; v_gene: TRBV12-3/TRBV12-4; CDR3nt: TGTGCCAGCAGCTTGGCCCGCTATGGCTACACCTTC; CDR3aa: CASSLARYGYTF
j_gene: TRBJ2-7; d_gene: .; abundance: .; v_gene: TRBV5-1; CDR3nt: TGCGCCAGCAGCCCTAGAGTCTACGAGCAGTACTTC; CDR3aa: CASSPRVYEQYF
j_gene: TRBJ2-7; d_gene: .; abundance: once; v_gene: TRBV6-2/TRBV6-3; CDR3nt: TGTGCCAGCAGTTACGTCGGTGGCTACGAGCAGTACTTC; CDR3aa: CASSYVGGYEQYF
j_gene: TRBJ2-3; d_gene: TRBD2; abundance: once; v_gene: TRBV5-4; CDR3nt: TGTGCCAGCAGCTTCTTTGGGGGGGGAGATACGCAGTATTTT; CDR3aa: CASSFFGGGDTQYF
j_gene: TRBJ1-3; d_gene: .; abundance: .; v_gene: TRBV6-1; CDR3nt: TGTGCCAGCAGTAGGGGGGCGGCTGGAAACACCATATATTTT; CDR3aa: CASSRGAAGNTIYF
j_gene: TRBJ2-3; d_gene: TRBD2; abundance: .; v_gene: TRBV5-1; CDR3nt: TGCGCCAGCAGCCCACGAAGACTAGCGGGGGGGAGGGATACGCAGTATTTT; CDR3aa: CASSPRRLAGGRDTQYF
j_gene: TRBJ1-2; d_gene: .; abundance: .; v_gene: TRBV5-1; CDR3nt: TGCGCCAGCAGCCTCGACCAATTAGGAGGCTACACCTTC; CDR3aa: CASSLDQLGGYTF
j_gene: TRBJ1-6; d_gene: .; abundance: .; v_gene: TRBV20-1; CDR3nt: TGCAGTGCTAGAGATTCAGGGGCCGGGGGTAATTCACCCCTCCACTTT; CDR3aa: CSARDSGAGGNSPLHF
j_gene: TRBJ1-1; d_gene: .; abundance: .; v_gene: TRBV7-9; CDR3nt: TGTGCCAGCAGCACCGCAGTGAACACTGAAGCTTTCTTT; CDR3aa: CASSTAVNTEAFF
j_gene: TRBJ1-6; d_gene: .; abundance: .; v_gene: TRBV2; CDR3nt: TGTGCCAGCAGTGACCACATTAATTCACCCCTCCACTTT; CDR3aa: CASSDHINSPLHF
j_gene: TRBJ2-7; d_gene: .; abundance: once; v_gene: TRBV27; CDR3nt: TGTGCCAGCAGGAATCCACTAAACTCCTACGAGCAGTACTTC; CDR3aa: CASRNPLNSYEQYF
j_gene: TRBJ1-2; d_gene: .; abundance: few; v_gene: TRBV19; CDR3nt: TGTGCCAGTAGTCCCGGGACACCTTCTAACTATGGCTACACCTTC; CDR3aa: CASSPGTPSNYGYTF
j_gene: TRBJ2-1; d_gene: .; abundance: .; v_gene: TRBV12-3/TRBV12-4; CDR3nt: TGTGCCAGCAGTTCAGGGGTGGGAGGGGGTTACAATGAGCAGTTCTTC; CDR3aa: CASSSGVGGGYNEQFF
j_gene: TRBJ1-5; d_gene: .; abundance: few; v_gene: TRBV6-1; CDR3nt: TGTGCCAGCAGGCAGGAAATTTATAGCAATCAGCCCCAGCATTTT; CDR3aa: CASRQEIYSNQPQHF
j_gene: TRBJ2-2; d_gene: TRBD1; abundance: few; v_gene: TRBV25-1; CDR3nt: TGTGCCAGCAGTACCCCGGGACAGGGAAACACCGGGGAGCTGTTTTTT; CDR3aa: CASSTPGQGNTGELFF
j_gene: TRBJ1-3; d_gene: .; abundance: few; v_gene: TRBV27; CDR3nt: TGTGCCAGCATGGGGCCCGGAAACACCATATATTTT; CDR3aa: CASMGPGNTIYF
j_gene: TRBJ2-1; d_gene: .; abundance: once; v_gene: TRBV10-3; CDR3nt: TGTGCCATCAGTGAGCCTGGGACAACGATTCGGAATGAGCAGTTCTTC; CDR3aa: CAISEPGTTIRNEQFF
j_gene: TRBJ2-5; d_gene: .; abundance: few; v_gene: TRBV24-1; CDR3nt: TGTGCCACCAGTGATTTCCGGCGGGAAGGGGTGCAAGAGACCCAGTACTTC; CDR3aa: CATSDFRREGVQETQYF
j_gene: TRBJ2-5; d_gene: TRBD2; abundance: few; v_gene: TRBV7-9; CDR3nt: TGTGCCAGCAGCACAGGGACTAGCGGGGGTCCCCAAGAGACCCAGTACTTC; CDR3aa: CASSTGTSGGPQETQYF
j_gene: TRBJ1-2; d_gene: .; abundance: once; v_gene: TRBV10-3; CDR3nt: TGTGCCATCGGGGGGGCCCTACTTTCGACTAACTATGGCTACACCTTC; CDR3aa: CAIGGALLSTNYGYTF
j_gene: TRBJ2-5; d_gene: .; abundance: .; v_gene: TRBV20-1; CDR3nt: TGCAGTGCTAGAGGGGGACCCTTAGGGGAGACCCAGTACTTC; CDR3aa: CSARGGPLGETQYF
j_gene: TRBJ2-2; d_gene: .; abundance: .; v_gene: TRBV6-4; CDR3nt: TGTGCCAGCAGTGACTTAGGGTCCGGGGAGCTGTTTTTT; CDR3aa: CASSDLGSGELFF
j_gene: TRBJ1-3; d_gene: .; abundance: .; v_gene: TRBV6-1; CDR3nt: TGTGCCAGCAGTACTCTCCAGGGGCTCTCTGGAAACACCATATATTTT; CDR3aa: CASSTLQGLSGNTIYF
j_gene: TRBJ1-2; d_gene: .; abundance: .; v_gene: TRBV6-5; CDR3nt: TGTGCCAGCAGTTACAACAACTATGGCTACACCTTC; CDR3aa: CASSYNNYGYTF
j_gene: TRBJ2-3; d_gene: TRBD2; abundance: .; v_gene: TRBV15; CDR3nt: TGTGCCACCAGCAGAGATGTGGGACTAGCGGGGCTCACAGATACGCAGTATTTT; CDR3aa: CATSRDVGLAGLTDTQYF
j_gene: TRBJ2-2; d_gene: .; abundance: few; v_gene: TRBV7-6; CDR3nt: TGTGCCAGCGGATCCCCTAGCCACGGGGAGCTGTTTTTT; CDR3aa: CASGSPSHGELFF
j_gene: TRBJ1-2; d_gene: TRBD1; abundance: few; v_gene: TRBV7-2; CDR3nt: TGTGCCAGCAGCTTAGCGGGGACAGGGGACGGCTACACCTTC; CDR3aa: CASSLAGTGDGYTF
j_gene: TRBJ1-2; d_gene: .; abundance: .; v_gene: TRBV7-3; CDR3nt: TGTGCCAGCAGCTTAACCTCGGCTAGACAGACCTATGGCTACACCTTC; CDR3aa: CASSLTSARQTYGYTF
j_gene: TRBJ1-2; d_gene: .; abundance: medium-sized; v_gene: TRBV6-1; CDR3nt: TGTGCCAGCAGTGAGCAGGGTTATGGCTACACCTTC; CDR3aa: CASSEQGYGYTF
j_gene: TRBJ1-2; d_gene: TRBD1; abundance: .; v_gene: TRBV6-1; CDR3nt: TGTGCCAGCAGTCTACAGGGACAGGCCGGCTACACCTTC; CDR3aa: CASSLQGQAGYTF
j_gene: TRBJ2-1; d_gene: TRBD1; abundance: .; v_gene: TRBV6-1; CDR3nt: TGTGCCAGCATGGACAGGGGGCTTAGCTCCTACAATGAGCAGTTCTTC; CDR3aa: CASMDRGLSSYNEQFF
j_gene: TRBJ1-2; d_gene: .; abundance: .; v_gene: TRBV5-5; CDR3nt: TGTGCCAGCAACCCAGGGGTCATCCCAAACTATGGCTACACCTTC; CDR3aa: CASNPGVIPNYGYTF
j_gene: TRBJ2-5; d_gene: TRBD2; abundance: once; v_gene: TRBV4-1; CDR3nt: TGCGCCAGCAGGCTTAGCGGGGGGGCGGGGGAGACCCAGTACTTC; CDR3aa: CASRLSGGAGETQYF
j_gene: TRBJ1-6; d_gene: .; abundance: .; v_gene: TRBV5-1; CDR3nt: TGCGCCAGCAGCTTGGACGGACAGCCTCAATTTTCACCCCTCCACTTT; CDR3aa: CASSLDGQPQFSPLHF
j_gene: TRBJ1-2; d_gene: .; abundance: .; v_gene: TRBV9; CDR3nt: TGTGCCAGCAGCGTAGTTGCAGCTAACTATGGCTACACCTTC; CDR3aa: CASSVVAANYGYTF
j_gene: TRBJ2-3; d_gene: TRBD2; abundance: .; v_gene: TRBV5-1; CDR3nt: TGCGCCAGCAGCCCTGGATACCGGACTAGCGGAGCCACAGATACGCAGTATTTT; CDR3aa: CASSPGYRTSGATDTQYF
j_gene: TRBJ1-2; d_gene: TRBD1; abundance: once; v_gene: TRBV19; CDR3nt: TGTGCCAGTAGTATAGGGTGGGACAGCTATGGCTACACCTTC; CDR3aa: CASSIGWDSYGYTF
j_gene: TRBJ2-6; d_gene: .; abundance: .; v_gene: TRBV7-3; CDR3nt: TGTGCCAGCAGCTTATCGGCTGGGGCCAACGTCCTGACTTTC; CDR3aa: CASSLSAGANVLTF
j_gene: TRBJ1-5; d_gene: .; abundance: .; v_gene: TRBV28; CDR3nt: TGTGCCAGCAGTCCTCCGGGACGCATGAATCAGCCCCAGCATTTT; CDR3aa: CASSPPGRMNQPQHF
j_gene: TRBJ1-2; d_gene: .; abundance: few; v_gene: TRBV7-2; CDR3nt: TGTGCCAGCAGCTTAGACAACTATGGCTACACCTTC; CDR3aa: CASSLDNYGYTF
j_gene: TRBJ2-5; d_gene: .; abundance: few; v_gene: TRBV7-6; CDR3nt: TGTGCCAGCAGCTTAGTACAGCCCGGCGATCCGCGGACGCAAGAGACCCAGTACTTC; CDR3aa: CASSLVQPGDPRTQETQYF
j_gene: TRBJ2-1; d_gene: .; abundance: .; v_gene: TRBV2; CDR3nt: TGTGCCAGCAGGCTTCCAGGGGGGTCCTACAATGAGCAGTTCTTC; CDR3aa: CASRLPGGSYNEQFF
j_gene: TRBJ1-2; d_gene: .; abundance: few; v_gene: TRBV7-2; CDR3nt: TGTGCCAGCAGCAGAACACCCTACTATGGCTACACCTTC; CDR3aa: CASSRTPYYGYTF
j_gene: TRBJ1-5; d_gene: .; abundance: .; v_gene: TRBV2; CDR3nt: TGTGCCAGCAGTACGTCTCAGGGAGATCAGCCCCAGCATTTT; CDR3aa: CASSTSQGDQPQHF
j_gene: TRBJ1-5; d_gene: .; abundance: few; v_gene: TRBV4-1; CDR3nt: TGCGCCAGCAGCCAAGATCCCACTACGGACCAGCCCCAGCATTTT; CDR3aa: CASSQDPTTDQPQHF
j_gene: TRBJ2-5; d_gene: .; abundance: .; v_gene: TRBV30; CDR3nt: TGTGCCTGGAGTGTCGGTAGCCGCGACGGGGAGACCCAGTACTTC; CDR3aa: CAWSVGSRDGETQYF
j_gene: TRBJ1-5; d_gene: TRBD1; abundance: few; v_gene: TRBV19; CDR3nt: TGTGCCAGTAGTAGAACAGGGGGCTCTCGGCAGCCCCAGCATTTT; CDR3aa: CASSRTGGSRQPQHF
j_gene: TRBJ1-1; d_gene: TRBD1; abundance: .; v_gene: TRBV6-1; CDR3nt: TGTGCCAGCAGTGGAGACAGGGTTCTTTCCACTGAAGCTTTCTTT; CDR3aa: CASSGDRVLSTEAFF
j_gene: TRBJ2-1; d_gene: TRBD1; abundance: .; v_gene: TRBV14; CDR3nt: TGTGCCAGCAGCCACCGACAGGGTCTAACTTACAATGAGCAGTTCTTC; CDR3aa: CASSHRQGLTYNEQFF
j_gene: TRBJ1-3; d_gene: .; abundance: .; v_gene: TRBV20-1; CDR3nt: TGCAGTTCCCTCACGGGGGCTGGAAACACCATATATTTT; CDR3aa: CSSLTGAGNTIYF
j_gene: TRBJ2-1; d_gene: TRBD2; abundance: .; v_gene: TRBV7-8; CDR3nt: TGTGCCAGCAGCTTTTCGGGACGGACTAGCGGAGGACTCCAGTTCTTC; CDR3aa: CASSFSGRTSGGLQFF
j_gene: TRBJ1-5; d_gene: .; abundance: .; v_gene: TRBV30; CDR3nt: TGTGCCTGGAGCGCGAACACGGCCAATCAGCCCCAGCATTTT; CDR3aa: CAWSANTANQPQHF
j_gene: TRBJ2-2; d_gene: .; abundance: .; v_gene: TRBV6-1; CDR3nt: TGTGCCAGCATCGAGGGGGGCCACACCGGGGAGCTGTTTTTT; CDR3aa: CASIEGGHTGELFF
j_gene: TRBJ2-7; d_gene: .; abundance: .; v_gene: TRBV19; CDR3nt: TGTGCCAGTAGTGTAACGACAGTATACGAGCAGTACTTC; CDR3aa: CASSVTTVYEQYF
j_gene: TRBJ2-7; d_gene: .; abundance: .; v_gene: TRBV30; CDR3nt: TGTGCCTCATCTAGCTCCTACGAGCAGTACTTC; CDR3aa: CASSSSYEQYF
j_gene: TRBJ2-5; d_gene: .; abundance: few; v_gene: TRBV5-6; CDR3nt: TGTGCCAGCAGCTCGCCGGGTAGGATAGGCGAGACCCAGTACTTC; CDR3aa: CASSSPGRIGETQYF
j_gene: TRBJ1-2; d_gene: .; abundance: .; v_gene: TRBV27; CDR3nt: TGTGCCAGCAGTCCGAGGGACATAGATGGCTACACCTTC; CDR3aa: CASSPRDIDGYTF
j_gene: TRBJ2-7; d_gene: .; abundance: .; v_gene: TRBV7-3; CDR3nt: TGTGCCAGCAGCTTATGGCCCGTTATGCGGACCAACTCCTACGAGCAGTACTTC; CDR3aa: CASSLWPVMRTNSYEQYF